This is a list of T cell receptor beta chains from one sample in a study of human T cells and chemical hapten exposure. One entry per CDR3 protein results from TCRdb running MiXCR on the RACE reads. The sample has approximately 79,000 distinct CDR3 sequences; 6.5% to 10% are singletons. This specimen was whole blood, taken in connection with sensitization to the hapten diphenylcyclopropenone (DPC). Receptor source: a man aged 35 to 55 with alopecia areata. Some clones in this sample may be carry-over from other donors' samples. Each CDR3 is given with its conserved first and last residue. D genes are given only for firm matches. Clone size is given for some rows only: seen once, a few or many times, or a class if the clone is expanded.

clone_size: NA; j_call: TRBJ1-1; v_call: TRBV19; d_call: TRBD1; cdr3_aa: CASRDRENTEAFF; cdr3_nt: TGTGCCAGTCGCGACAGGGAAAACACTGAAGCTTTCTTT
clone_size: many; j_call: TRBJ2-3; v_call: TRBV20-1; d_call: TRBD2; cdr3_aa: CSALIAGGSPDTQYF; cdr3_nt: TGCAGTGCTCTCATAGCGGGAGGGAGTCCAGATACGCAGTATTTT
clone_size: NA; j_call: TRBJ2-5; v_call: TRBV6-2/TRBV6-3; d_call: NA; cdr3_aa: CASSLSPGAQYF; cdr3_nt: TGTGCCAGCAGTTTGAGCCCCGGGGCCCAGTACTTC
clone_size: few; j_call: TRBJ1-3; v_call: TRBV19; d_call: NA; cdr3_aa: CASSTRGAGNTIYF; cdr3_nt: TGTGCCAGTAGCACCCGGGGAGCGGGAAACACCATATATTTT
clone_size: NA; j_call: TRBJ2-1; v_call: TRBV19; d_call: NA; cdr3_aa: CASSLRPPEGDYNEQFF; cdr3_nt: TGTGCCAGTAGTCTCCGACCACCGGAGGGGGACTACAATGAGCAGTTCTTC
clone_size: many; j_call: TRBJ1-5; v_call: TRBV28; d_call: NA; cdr3_aa: CASSSAGEGNQPQHF; cdr3_nt: TGTGCCAGCAGTTCCGCGGGGGAGGGCAATCAGCCCCAGCATTTT
clone_size: few; j_call: TRBJ1-1; v_call: TRBV7-6; d_call: NA; cdr3_aa: CASSLGEVATEAFF; cdr3_nt: TGTGCCAGCAGCTTAGGGGAGGTAGCCACTGAAGCTTTCTTT
clone_size: few; j_call: TRBJ2-3; v_call: TRBV29-1; d_call: NA; cdr3_aa: CSVERGNGKDTQYF; cdr3_nt: TGCAGCGTTGAGCGGGGTAATGGGAAAGATACGCAGTATTTT
clone_size: many; j_call: TRBJ1-4; v_call: TRBV18; d_call: NA; cdr3_aa: CASSPNPGGRDEKLFF; cdr3_nt: TGTGCCAGCTCACCGAACCCTGGGGGGCGTGATGAAAAACTGTTTTTT
clone_size: NA; j_call: TRBJ1-4; v_call: TRBV6-6; d_call: NA; cdr3_aa: CASRGGILGFNEKLFF; cdr3_nt: TGTGCCAGCAGGGGAGGGATTCTGGGCTTTAATGAAAAACTGTTTTTT
clone_size: many; j_call: TRBJ1-3; v_call: TRBV10-3; d_call: NA; cdr3_aa: CAISDLTAGAGNTIYF; cdr3_nt: TGTGCCATCAGTGACCTGACAGCCGGGGCTGGAAACACCATATATTTT
clone_size: NA; j_call: TRBJ1-4; v_call: TRBV4-2; d_call: NA; cdr3_aa: CASSQDLGREGEKLFF; cdr3_nt: TGTGCCAGCAGCCAAGATCTAGGCAGGGAAGGAGAAAAACTGTTTTTT
clone_size: many; j_call: TRBJ2-2; v_call: TRBV12-3/TRBV12-4; d_call: NA; cdr3_aa: CASSLGYGELFF; cdr3_nt: TGTGCCAGCAGTTTGGGGTACGGGGAGCTGTTTTTT
clone_size: few; j_call: TRBJ1-5; v_call: TRBV10-3; d_call: NA; cdr3_aa: CAISEVRASQPQHF; cdr3_nt: TGTGCCATCAGTGAGGTCAGGGCGAGTCAGCCCCAGCATTTT
clone_size: many; j_call: TRBJ1-1; v_call: TRBV7-9; d_call: NA; cdr3_aa: CASSSKDARIEAFF; cdr3_nt: TGTGCCAGCAGCTCCAAGGACGCTCGGATTGAAGCTTTCTTT
clone_size: NA; j_call: TRBJ2-5; v_call: TRBV5-4; d_call: NA; cdr3_aa: CASSLRAAQETQYF; cdr3_nt: TGTGCCAGCAGCTTGCGGGCAGCTCAAGAGACCCAGTACTTC
clone_size: many; j_call: TRBJ1-1; v_call: TRBV11-1; d_call: NA; cdr3_aa: CASSLGRFNTEAFF; cdr3_nt: TGTGCCAGCAGCTTGGGACGGTTTAACACTGAAGCTTTCTTT
clone_size: many; j_call: TRBJ2-3; v_call: TRBV28; d_call: TRBD2; cdr3_aa: CASSSSGTSGGGDTQYF; cdr3_nt: TGTGCCAGCAGTTCCTCCGGGACTAGCGGAGGAGGAGATACGCAGTATTTT
clone_size: NA; j_call: TRBJ2-2; v_call: TRBV24-1; d_call: TRBD1; cdr3_aa: CATSDLGDRLTGELFF; cdr3_nt: TGTGCCACCAGTGATTTAGGGGACAGGCTCACCGGGGAGCTGTTTTTT
clone_size: NA; j_call: TRBJ2-5; v_call: TRBV24-1; d_call: TRBD2; cdr3_aa: CATSQAGLAGSGAKTQYF; cdr3_nt: TGTGCCACCAGCCAAGCTGGACTAGCGGGGTCGGGGGCCAAGACCCAGTACTTC
clone_size: few; j_call: TRBJ2-3; v_call: TRBV10-3; d_call: TRBD2; cdr3_aa: CAISGTGLAGTDTQYF; cdr3_nt: TGTGCCATCAGTGGGACGGGACTAGCGGGCACAGATACGCAGTATTTT
clone_size: NA; j_call: TRBJ2-3; v_call: TRBV4-2; d_call: TRBD2; cdr3_aa: CASSPVRFRSGRGGITDTQYF; cdr3_nt: TGTGCCAGCAGCCCGGTTCGGTTTCGTAGCGGGAGAGGAGGGATCACAGATACGCAGTATTTT
clone_size: NA; j_call: TRBJ2-5; v_call: TRBV7-7; d_call: NA; cdr3_aa: CASSHLEGTEETQYF; cdr3_nt: TGTGCTAGCAGCCACCTGGAGGGGACGGAAGAGACCCAGTACTTC
clone_size: few; j_call: TRBJ2-1; v_call: TRBV5-1; d_call: TRBD2; cdr3_aa: CASSLVPGGPYNEQFF; cdr3_nt: TGCGCCAGCAGCTTGGTGCCGGGAGGGCCGTACAATGAGCAGTTCTTC
clone_size: NA; j_call: TRBJ2-7; v_call: TRBV6-2/TRBV6-3; d_call: NA; cdr3_aa: CASSYQTSNPYEQYF; cdr3_nt: TGTGCCAGCAGTTACCAGACATCTAACCCCTACGAGCAGTACTTC
clone_size: many; j_call: TRBJ2-2; v_call: TRBV3-1; d_call: NA; cdr3_aa: CASSPHYTGELFF; cdr3_nt: TGTGCCAGCAGCCCGCACTACACCGGGGAGCTGTTTTTT
clone_size: few; j_call: TRBJ2-3; v_call: TRBV11-3; d_call: NA; cdr3_aa: CASSLNPRGGTDTQYF; cdr3_nt: TGTGCCAGCAGCTTAAATCCCAGGGGTGGGACAGATACGCAGTATTTT
clone_size: NA; j_call: TRBJ2-1; v_call: TRBV2; d_call: TRBD2; cdr3_aa: CASRPPIGGSVSNEQFF; cdr3_nt: TGTGCCAGCAGACCACCCATTGGCGGGAGCGTCTCCAATGAGCAGTTCTTC
clone_size: NA; j_call: TRBJ1-3; v_call: TRBV30; d_call: TRBD1; cdr3_aa: CAWKTGATGNTIYF; cdr3_nt: TGTGCCTGGAAAACAGGGGCGACTGGAAACACCATATATTTT
clone_size: many; j_call: TRBJ2-3; v_call: TRBV12-3/TRBV12-4; d_call: TRBD2; cdr3_aa: CASSPTWGLAGGLASTDTQYF; cdr3_nt: TGTGCCAGCAGTCCGACTTGGGGACTAGCGGGAGGATTGGCTAGCACAGATACGCAGTATTTT
clone_size: many; j_call: TRBJ2-1; v_call: TRBV18; d_call: NA; cdr3_aa: CASSPKASSYNEQFF; cdr3_nt: TGTGCCAGCTCACCCAAGGCGAGCTCCTACAATGAGCAGTTCTTC